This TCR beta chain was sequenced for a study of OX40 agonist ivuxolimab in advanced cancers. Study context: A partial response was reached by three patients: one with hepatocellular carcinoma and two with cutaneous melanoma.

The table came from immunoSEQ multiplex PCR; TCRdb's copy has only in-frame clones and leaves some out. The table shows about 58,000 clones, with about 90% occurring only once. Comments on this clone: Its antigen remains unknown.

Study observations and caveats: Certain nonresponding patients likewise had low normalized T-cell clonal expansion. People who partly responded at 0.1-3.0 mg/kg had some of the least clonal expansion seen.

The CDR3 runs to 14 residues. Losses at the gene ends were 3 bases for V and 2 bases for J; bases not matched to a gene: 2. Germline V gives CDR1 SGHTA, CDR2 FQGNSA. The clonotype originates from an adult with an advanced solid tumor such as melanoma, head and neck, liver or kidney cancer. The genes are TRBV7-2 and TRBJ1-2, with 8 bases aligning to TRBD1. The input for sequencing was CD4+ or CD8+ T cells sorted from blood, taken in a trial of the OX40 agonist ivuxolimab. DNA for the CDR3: TGTGCCAGCAGCTTCACAGGGGGAAACTATGGCTACACCTTC. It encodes CASSFTGGNYGYTF. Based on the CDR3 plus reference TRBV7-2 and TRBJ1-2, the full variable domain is GAGVSQSPSNKVTEKGKDVELRCDPISGHTALYWYRQSLGQGLEFLIYFQGNSAPDKSGLPSDRFSAERTGGSVSTLTIQRTQQEDSAVYLCASSFTGGNYGYTFGSGTRLTVV.